This entry is about one T cell receptor beta chain. No antigen is known for it. Germline V gene data show CDR1 as SGHDN and CDR2 as FVKESK. Trimming cost V 0 bases and J 7 bases, with 19 bases left between them. The CDR3 has 16 amino acids. Regarding time point: pretreatment peripheral blood. Pretreatment and on-treatment blood mononuclear cell samples were taken, totaling between 1 and 8 time points per patient. The sample is drawn from a study of PD-L1 blockade in urothelial cancer. Generated by immunoSEQ multiplex PCR, the TCRdb table keeps only in-frame clones and is missing some. Seen here are fewer than 60,000 clones, 65% to 90% observed once, and the top ten hold about 15%. Whole-study results and caveats: Pretreatment peripheral blood TCR clonality that fell below the median predicted better survival among the patients studied.

The receptor comes from an older man with urothelial cancer. Sequenced here: PBMCs, sampled around atezolizumab (anti-PD-L1) treatment. V usage is TRBV14 and J usage is TRBJ2-7, with a weak D call TRBD2 (6 bases). The CDR3 nucleotides are TGTGCCAGCAGCCAAGATGGTGTCCCCATGGGGGGAGAGCAGTACTTC. This encodes CASSQDGVPMGGEQYF.